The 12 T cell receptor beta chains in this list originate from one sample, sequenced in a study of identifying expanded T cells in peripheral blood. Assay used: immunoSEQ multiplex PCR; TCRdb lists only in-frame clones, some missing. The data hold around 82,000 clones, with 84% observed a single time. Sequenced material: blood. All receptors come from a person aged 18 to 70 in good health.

The CDR3 DNA sequence: TGTGCCAGCAGCTTACAGCTAGCGGGAGTAAACGAGCAGTACTTC. It specifies CASSLQLAGVNEQYF. The chain joins TRBV5-4 to TRBJ2-7; 10 bases align to TRBD2. V lost 2 bases, J lost 5 bases, and 7 bases stayed unmatched. Germline lookup yields CDR1 SGHNT and CDR2 YYREEE (reference sequence). The CDR3 has 15 amino acids.

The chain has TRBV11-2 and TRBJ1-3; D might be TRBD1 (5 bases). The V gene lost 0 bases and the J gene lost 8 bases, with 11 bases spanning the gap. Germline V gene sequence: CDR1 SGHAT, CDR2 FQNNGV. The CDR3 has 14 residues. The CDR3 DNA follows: TGTGCCAGCAGCTTAGACAGGGTCATGGACACCATATATTTT. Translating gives CASSLDRVMDTIYF.

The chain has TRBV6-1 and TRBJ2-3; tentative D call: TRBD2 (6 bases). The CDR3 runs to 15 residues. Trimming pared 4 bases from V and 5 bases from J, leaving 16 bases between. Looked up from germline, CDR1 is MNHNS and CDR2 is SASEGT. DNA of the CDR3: TGTGCCAGCAGTGCCGAGGGGCGGGATATAGATACGCAGTATTTT. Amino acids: CASSAEGRDIDTQYF.

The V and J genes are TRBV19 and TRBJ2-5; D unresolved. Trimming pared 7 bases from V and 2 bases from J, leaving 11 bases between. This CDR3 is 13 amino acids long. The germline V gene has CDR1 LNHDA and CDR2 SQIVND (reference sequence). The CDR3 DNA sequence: TGTGCCAGTAATGAAGGGCGGCAAGAGACCCAGTACTTC. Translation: CASNEGRQETQYF. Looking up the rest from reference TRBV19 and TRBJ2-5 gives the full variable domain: DGGITQSPKYLFRKEGQNVTLSCEQNLNHDAMYWYRQDPGQGLRLIYYSQIVNDFQKGDIAEGYSVSREKKESFPLTVTSAQKNPTAFYLCASNEGRQETQYFGPGTRLLVL.

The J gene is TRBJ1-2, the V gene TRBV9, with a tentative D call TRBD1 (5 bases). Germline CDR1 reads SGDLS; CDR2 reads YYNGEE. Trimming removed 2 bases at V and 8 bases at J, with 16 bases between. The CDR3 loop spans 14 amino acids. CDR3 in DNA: TGTGCCAGCAGCGTTCTACAGGAGTCTGGCGGCTACACCTTC. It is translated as CASSVLQESGGYTF.

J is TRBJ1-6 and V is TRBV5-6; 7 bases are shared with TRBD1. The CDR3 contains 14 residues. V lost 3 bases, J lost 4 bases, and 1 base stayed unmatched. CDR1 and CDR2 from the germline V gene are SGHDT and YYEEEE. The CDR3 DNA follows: TGTGCCAGCAGCTCGACAGGGTATAATTCACCCCTCCACTTT. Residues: CASSSTGYNSPLHF.

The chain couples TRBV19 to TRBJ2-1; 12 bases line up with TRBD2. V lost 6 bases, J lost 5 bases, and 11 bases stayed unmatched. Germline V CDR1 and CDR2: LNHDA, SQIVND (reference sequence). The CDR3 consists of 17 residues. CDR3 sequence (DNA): TGTGCCAGTAGCCTTGGACTAGCGGGACCCAGGGACAATGAGCAGTTCTTC. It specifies CASSLGLAGPRDNEQFF. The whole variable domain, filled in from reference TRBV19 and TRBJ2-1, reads DGGITQSPKYLFRKEGQNVTLSCEQNLNHDAMYWYRQDPGQGLRLIYYSQIVNDFQKGDIAEGYSVSREKKESFPLTVTSAQKNPTAFYLCASSLGLAGPRDNEQFFGPGTRLTVL.

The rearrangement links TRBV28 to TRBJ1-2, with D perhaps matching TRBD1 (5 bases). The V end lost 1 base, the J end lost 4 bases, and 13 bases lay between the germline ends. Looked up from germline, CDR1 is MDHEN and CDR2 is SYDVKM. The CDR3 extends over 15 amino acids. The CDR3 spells CASSLYIGGGYGYTF. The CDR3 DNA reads TGTGCCAGCAGTTTATACATCGGGGGTGGCTATGGCTACACCTTC.

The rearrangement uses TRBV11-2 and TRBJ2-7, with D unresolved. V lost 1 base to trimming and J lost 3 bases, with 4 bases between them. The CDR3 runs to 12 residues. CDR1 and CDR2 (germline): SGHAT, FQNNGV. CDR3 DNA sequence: TGTGCCAGCAGCTTAGTTAGCTACGAGCAGTACTTC. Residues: CASSLVSYEQYF.

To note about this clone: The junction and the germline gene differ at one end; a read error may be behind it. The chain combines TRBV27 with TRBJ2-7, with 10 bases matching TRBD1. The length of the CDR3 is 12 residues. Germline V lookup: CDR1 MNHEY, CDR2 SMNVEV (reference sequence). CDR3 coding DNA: TGTGCCAGCCGCACCCAGGGCGGGACAGGGGTCTTC. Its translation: CASRTQGGTGVF.

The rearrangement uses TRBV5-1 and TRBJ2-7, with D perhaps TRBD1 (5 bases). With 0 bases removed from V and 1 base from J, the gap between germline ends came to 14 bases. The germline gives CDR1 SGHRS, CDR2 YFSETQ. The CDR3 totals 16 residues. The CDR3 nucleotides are TGCGCCAGCAGCTTGGGGTCAGGGCTGACGTCCTACGAGCAGTACTTC. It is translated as CASSLGSGLTSYEQYF.

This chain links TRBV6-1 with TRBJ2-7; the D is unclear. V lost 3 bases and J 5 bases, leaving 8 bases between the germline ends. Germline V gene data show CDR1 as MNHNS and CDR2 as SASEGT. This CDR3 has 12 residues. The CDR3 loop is CASSDGRHEQYF. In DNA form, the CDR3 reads TGTGCCAGCAGTGACGGCCGGCACGAGCAGTACTTC.